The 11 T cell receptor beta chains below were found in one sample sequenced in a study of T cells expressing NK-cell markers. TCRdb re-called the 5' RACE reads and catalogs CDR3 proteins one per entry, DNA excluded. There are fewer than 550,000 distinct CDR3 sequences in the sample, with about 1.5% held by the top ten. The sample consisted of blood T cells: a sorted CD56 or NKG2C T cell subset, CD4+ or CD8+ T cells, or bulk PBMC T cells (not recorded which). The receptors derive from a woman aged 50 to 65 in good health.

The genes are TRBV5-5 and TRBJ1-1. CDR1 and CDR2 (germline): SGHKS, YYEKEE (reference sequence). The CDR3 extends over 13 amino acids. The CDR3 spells CASSPRQNTEAFF.

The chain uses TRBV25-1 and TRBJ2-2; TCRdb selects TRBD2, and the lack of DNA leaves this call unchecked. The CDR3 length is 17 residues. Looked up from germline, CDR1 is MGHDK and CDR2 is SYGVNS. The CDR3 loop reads CASSGLIAGGNTGELFF.

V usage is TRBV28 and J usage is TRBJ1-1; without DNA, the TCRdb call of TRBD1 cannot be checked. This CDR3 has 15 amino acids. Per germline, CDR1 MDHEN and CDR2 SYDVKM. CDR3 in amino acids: CASSLYPGINTEAFF.

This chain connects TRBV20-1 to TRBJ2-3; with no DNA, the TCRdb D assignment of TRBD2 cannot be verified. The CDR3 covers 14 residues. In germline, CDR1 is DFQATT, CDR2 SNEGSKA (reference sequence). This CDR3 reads CSANLAGGPDTQYF.

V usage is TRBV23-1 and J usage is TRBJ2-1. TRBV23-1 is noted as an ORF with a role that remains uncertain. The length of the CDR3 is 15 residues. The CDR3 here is CASSHKGSLYNEQFF.

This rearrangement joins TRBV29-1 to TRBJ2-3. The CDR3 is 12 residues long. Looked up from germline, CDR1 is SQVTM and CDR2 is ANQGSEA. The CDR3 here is CSVEFTDDTQYF.

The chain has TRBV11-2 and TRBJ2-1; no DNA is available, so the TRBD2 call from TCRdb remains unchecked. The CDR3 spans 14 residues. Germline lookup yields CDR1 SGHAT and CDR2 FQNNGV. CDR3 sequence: CASSRIAGDNEQFF.

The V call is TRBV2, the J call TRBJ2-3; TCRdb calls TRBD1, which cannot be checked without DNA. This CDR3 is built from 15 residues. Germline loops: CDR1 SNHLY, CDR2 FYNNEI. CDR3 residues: CASKRTGTSTDTQYF.

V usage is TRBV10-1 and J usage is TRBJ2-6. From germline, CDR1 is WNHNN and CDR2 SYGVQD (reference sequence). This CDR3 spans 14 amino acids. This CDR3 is CASVGLSGANVLTF.

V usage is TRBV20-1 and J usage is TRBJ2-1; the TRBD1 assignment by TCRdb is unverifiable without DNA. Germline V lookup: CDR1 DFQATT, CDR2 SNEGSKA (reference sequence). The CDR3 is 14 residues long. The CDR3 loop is CSAPPGRSYNEQFF.

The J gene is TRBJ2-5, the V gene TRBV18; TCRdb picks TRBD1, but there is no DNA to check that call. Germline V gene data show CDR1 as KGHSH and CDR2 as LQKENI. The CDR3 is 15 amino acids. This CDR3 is CASSPVTTGQETQYF.